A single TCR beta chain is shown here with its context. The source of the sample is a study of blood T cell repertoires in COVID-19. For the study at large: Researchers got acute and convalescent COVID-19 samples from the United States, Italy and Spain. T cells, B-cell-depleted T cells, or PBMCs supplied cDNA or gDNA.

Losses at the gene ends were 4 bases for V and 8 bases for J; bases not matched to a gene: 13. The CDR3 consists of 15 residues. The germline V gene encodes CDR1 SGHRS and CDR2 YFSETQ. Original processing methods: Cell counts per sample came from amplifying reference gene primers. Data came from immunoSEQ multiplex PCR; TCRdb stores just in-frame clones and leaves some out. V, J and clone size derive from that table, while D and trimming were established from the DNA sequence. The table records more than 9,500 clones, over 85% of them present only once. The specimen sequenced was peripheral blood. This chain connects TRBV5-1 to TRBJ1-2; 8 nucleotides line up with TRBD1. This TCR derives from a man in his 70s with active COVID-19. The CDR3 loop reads CASSQGDDRGRGYTF. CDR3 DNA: TGCGCCAGCAGCCAAGGAGACGACAGGGGTCGGGGCTACACCTTC. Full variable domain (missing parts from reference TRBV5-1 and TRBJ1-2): KAGVTQTPRYLIKTRGQQVTLSCSPISGHRSVSWYQQTPGQGLQFLFEYFSETQRNKGNFPGRFSGRQFSNSRSEMNVSTLELGDSALYLCASSQGDDRGRGYTFGSGTRLTVV.